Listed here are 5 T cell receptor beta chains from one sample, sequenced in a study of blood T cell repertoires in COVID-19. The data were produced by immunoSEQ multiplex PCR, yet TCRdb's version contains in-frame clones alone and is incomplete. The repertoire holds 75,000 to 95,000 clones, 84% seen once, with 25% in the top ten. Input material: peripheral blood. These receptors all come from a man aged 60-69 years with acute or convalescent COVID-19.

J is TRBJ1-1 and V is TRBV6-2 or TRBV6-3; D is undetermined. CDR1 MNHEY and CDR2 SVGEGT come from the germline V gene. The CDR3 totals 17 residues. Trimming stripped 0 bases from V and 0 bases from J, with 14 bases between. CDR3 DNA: TGTGCCAGCAGTTACTCTTTCCAGACTAAGATGAACACTGAAGCTTTCTTT. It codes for CASSYSFQTKMNTEAFF.

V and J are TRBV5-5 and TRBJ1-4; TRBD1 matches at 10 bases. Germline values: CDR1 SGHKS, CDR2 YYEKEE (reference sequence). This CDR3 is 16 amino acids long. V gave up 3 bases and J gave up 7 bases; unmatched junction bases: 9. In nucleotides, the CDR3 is TGTGCCAGCAGCTCTCCCGACAGGGGGCGCGGTGAAAAACTGTTTTTT. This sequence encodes CASSSPDRGRGEKLFF.

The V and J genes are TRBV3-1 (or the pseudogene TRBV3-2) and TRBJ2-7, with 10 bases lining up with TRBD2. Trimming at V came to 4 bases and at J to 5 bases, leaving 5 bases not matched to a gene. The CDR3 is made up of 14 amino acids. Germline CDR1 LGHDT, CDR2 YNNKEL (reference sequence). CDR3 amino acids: CASSPSGGGNEQYF. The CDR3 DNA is TGTGCCAGCAGCCCTAGCGGGGGAGGGAACGAGCAGTACTTC.

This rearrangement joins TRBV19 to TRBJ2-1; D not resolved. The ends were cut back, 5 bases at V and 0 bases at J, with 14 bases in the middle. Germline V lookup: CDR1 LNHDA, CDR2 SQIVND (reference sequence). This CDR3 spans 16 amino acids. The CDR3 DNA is TGTGCCAGTAGTCCAGGATTCCGTTACTCCTACAATGAGCAGTTCTTC. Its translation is CASSPGFRYSYNEQFF.

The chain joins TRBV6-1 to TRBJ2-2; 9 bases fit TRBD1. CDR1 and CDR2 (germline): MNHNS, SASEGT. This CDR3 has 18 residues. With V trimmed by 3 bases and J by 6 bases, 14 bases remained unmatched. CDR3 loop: CASSEIPWDRVLAGELFF. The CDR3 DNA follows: TGTGCCAGCAGTGAGATCCCCTGGGACAGGGTTCTCGCCGGGGAGCTGTTTTTT.